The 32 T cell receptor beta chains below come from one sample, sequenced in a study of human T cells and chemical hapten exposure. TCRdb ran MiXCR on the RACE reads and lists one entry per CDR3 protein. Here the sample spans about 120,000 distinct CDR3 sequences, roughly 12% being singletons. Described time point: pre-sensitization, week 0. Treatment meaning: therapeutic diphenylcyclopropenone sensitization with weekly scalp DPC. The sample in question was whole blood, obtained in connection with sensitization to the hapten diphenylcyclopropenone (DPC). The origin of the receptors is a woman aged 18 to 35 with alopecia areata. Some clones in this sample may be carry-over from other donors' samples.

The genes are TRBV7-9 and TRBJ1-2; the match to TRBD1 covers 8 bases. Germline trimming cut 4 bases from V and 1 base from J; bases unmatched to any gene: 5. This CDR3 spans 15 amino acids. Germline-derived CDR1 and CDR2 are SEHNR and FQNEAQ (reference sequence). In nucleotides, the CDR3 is TGTGCCAGCAGCTATACAGGGGGAATTAACTATGGCTACACCTTC. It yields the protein CASSYTGGINYGYTF.

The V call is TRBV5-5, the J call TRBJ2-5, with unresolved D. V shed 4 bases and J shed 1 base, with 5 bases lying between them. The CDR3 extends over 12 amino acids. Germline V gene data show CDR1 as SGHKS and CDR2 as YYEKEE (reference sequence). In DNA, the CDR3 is TGTGCCAGCAGCAGGGTCCAAGAGACCCAGTACTTC. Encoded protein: CASSRVQETQYF.

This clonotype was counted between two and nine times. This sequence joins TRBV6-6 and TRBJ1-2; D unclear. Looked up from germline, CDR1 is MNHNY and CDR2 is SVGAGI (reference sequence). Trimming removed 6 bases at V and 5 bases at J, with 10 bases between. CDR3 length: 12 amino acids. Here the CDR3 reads CASRKGVYGYTF. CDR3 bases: TGTGCCAGCAGAAAGGGAGTTTATGGCTACACCTTC.

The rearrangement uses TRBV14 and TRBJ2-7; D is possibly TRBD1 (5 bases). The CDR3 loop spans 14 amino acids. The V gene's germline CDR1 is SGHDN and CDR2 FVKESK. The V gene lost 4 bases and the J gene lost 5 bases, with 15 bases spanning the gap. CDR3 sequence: CASSPDSLLNEQYF. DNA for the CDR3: TGTGCCAGCAGCCCAGACAGCCTCCTGAACGAGCAGTACTTC.

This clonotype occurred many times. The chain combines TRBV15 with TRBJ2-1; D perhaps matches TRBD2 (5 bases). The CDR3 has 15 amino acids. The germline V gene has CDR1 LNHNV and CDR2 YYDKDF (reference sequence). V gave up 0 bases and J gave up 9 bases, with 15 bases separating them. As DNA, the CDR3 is TGTGCCACCAGCAGAGATTTGGGAGCACCCGGTGAGCAGTTCTTC. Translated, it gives CATSRDLGAPGEQFF. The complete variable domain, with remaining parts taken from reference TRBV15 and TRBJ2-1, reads DAMVIQNPRYQVTQFGKPVTLSCSQTLNHNVMYWYQQKSSQAPKLLFHYYDKDFNNEADTPDNFQSRRPNTSFCFLDIRSPGLGDTAMYLCATSRDLGAPGEQFFGPGTRLTVL.

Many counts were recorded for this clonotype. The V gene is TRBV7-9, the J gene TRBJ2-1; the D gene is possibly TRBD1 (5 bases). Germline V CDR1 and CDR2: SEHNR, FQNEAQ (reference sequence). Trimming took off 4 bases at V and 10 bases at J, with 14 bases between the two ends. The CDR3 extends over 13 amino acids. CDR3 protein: CASSSRPTGEQFF. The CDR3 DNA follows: TGTGCCAGCAGCTCCAGACCTACAGGCGAGCAGTTCTTC.

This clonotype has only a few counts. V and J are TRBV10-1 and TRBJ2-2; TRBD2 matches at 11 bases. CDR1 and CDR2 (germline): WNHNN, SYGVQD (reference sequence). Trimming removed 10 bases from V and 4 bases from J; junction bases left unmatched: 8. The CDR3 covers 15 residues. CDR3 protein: CATGRTSGFTGELFF. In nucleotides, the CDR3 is TGCGCCACCGGAAGGACTAGCGGGTTCACCGGGGAGCTGTTTTTT.

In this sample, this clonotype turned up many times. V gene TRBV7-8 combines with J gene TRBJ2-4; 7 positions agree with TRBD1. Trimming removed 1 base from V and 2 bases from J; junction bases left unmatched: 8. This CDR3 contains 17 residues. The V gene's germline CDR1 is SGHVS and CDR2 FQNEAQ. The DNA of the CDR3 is TGTGCCAGCAGCTTAGAACAGGGGTCGATAACCAAAAACATTCAGTACTTC. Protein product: CASSLEQGSITKNIQYF.

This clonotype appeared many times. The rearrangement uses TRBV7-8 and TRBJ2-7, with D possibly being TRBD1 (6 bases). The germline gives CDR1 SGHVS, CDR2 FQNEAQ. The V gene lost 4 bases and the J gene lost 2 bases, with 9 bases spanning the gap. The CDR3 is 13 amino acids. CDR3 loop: CASSWDNPYEQYF. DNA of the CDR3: TGTGCCAGCAGCTGGGACAACCCCTACGAGCAGTACTTC. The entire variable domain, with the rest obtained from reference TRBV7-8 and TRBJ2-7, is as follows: GAGVSQSPRYKVAKRGQDVALRCDPISGHVSLFWYQQALGQGPEFLTYFQNEAQLDKSGLPSDRFFAERPEGSVSTLKIQRTQQEDSAVYLCASSWDNPYEQYFGPGTRLTVT.

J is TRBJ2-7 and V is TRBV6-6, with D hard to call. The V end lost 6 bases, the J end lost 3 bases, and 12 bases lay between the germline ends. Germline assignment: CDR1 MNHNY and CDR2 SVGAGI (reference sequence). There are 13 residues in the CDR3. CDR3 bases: TGTGCCAGCAGATTACCCACGGTCTACGAGCAGTACTTC. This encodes CASRLPTVYEQYF.

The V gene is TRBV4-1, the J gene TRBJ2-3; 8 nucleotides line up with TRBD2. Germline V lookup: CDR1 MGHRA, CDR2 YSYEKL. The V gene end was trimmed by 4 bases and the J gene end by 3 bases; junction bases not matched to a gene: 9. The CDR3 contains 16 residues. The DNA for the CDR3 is TGCGCCAGCAGCCCGGCCGGGGGGGTGGTTACAGATACGCAGTATTTT. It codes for CASSPAGGVVTDTQYF.

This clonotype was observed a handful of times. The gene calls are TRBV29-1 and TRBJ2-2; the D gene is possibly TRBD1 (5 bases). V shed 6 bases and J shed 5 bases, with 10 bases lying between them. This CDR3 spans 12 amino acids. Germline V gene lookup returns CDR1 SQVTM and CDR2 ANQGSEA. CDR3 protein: CSVAPGTGELFF. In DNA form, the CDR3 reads TGCAGCGTCGCCCCAGGGACCGGGGAGCTGTTTTTT.

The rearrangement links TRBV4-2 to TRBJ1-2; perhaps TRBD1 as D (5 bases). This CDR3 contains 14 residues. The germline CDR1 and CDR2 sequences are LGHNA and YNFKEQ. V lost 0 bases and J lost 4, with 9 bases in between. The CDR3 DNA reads TGTGCCAGCAGCCAAGACGAAGGGGTCTATGGCTACACCTTC. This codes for CASSQDEGVYGYTF.

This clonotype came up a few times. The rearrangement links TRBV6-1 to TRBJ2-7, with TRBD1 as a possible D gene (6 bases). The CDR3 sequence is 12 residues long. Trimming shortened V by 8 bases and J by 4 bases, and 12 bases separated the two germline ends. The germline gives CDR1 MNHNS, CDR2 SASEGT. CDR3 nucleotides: TGTGCCAGCCGGGACATAAATTACGAGCAGTACTTC. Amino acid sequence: CASRDINYEQYF.

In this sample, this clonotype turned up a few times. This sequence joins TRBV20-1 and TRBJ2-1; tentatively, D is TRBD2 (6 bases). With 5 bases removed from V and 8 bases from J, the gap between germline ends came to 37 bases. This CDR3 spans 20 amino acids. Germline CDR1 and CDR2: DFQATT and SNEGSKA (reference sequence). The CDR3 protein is CSAPWILPSRLVFPVHEQFF. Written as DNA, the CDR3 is TGCAGTGCTCCGTGGATCCTACCCTCGAGACTAGTTTTTCCGGTCCATGAGCAGTTCTTC.

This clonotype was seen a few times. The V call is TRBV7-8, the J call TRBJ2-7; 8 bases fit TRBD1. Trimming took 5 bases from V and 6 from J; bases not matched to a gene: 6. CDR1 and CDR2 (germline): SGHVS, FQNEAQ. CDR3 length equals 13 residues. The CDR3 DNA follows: TGTGCCAGCAGCCCGGTTCAGGGGGCCGAGCAGTACTTC. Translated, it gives CASSPVQGAEQYF. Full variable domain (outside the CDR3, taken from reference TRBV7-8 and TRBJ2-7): GAGVSQSPRYKVAKRGQDVALRCDPISGHVSLFWYQQALGQGPEFLTYFQNEAQLDKSGLPSDRFFAERPEGSVSTLKIQRTQQEDSAVYLCASSPVQGAEQYFGPGTRLTVT.

CDR3 residues: CASSQSERRNNSPLHF. The CDR3 bases are TGTGCCAGCAGCCAATCGGAAAGACGTAATAATTCACCCCTCCACTTT. This chain joins TRBV3-1 and TRBJ1-6; D gene unclear. The CDR3 has 16 amino acids. Trimming stripped 2 bases from V and 5 bases from J, with 13 bases between. Germline V gives CDR1 LGHDT, CDR2 YNNKEL (reference sequence).

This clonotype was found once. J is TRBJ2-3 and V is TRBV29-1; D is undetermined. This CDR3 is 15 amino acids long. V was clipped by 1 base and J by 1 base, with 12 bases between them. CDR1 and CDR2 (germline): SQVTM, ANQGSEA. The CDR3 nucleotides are TGCAGCGTTGAAGGGCAGTTGGCGGGCACAGATACGCAGTATTTT. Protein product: CSVEGQLAGTDTQYF.

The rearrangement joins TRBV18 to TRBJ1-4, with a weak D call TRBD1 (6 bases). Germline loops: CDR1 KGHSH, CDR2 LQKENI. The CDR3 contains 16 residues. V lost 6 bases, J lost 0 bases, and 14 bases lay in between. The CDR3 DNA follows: TGTGCCAGCTCGGACAGCCGGGGGGCAACTAATGAAAAACTGTTTTTT. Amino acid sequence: CASSDSRGATNEKLFF. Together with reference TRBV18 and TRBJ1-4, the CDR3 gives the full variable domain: NAGVMQNPRHLVRRRGQEARLRCSPMKGHSHVYWYRQLPEEGLKFMVYLQKENIIDESGMPKERFSAEFPKEGPSILRIQQVVRGDSAAYFCASSDSRGATNEKLFFGSGTQLSVL.

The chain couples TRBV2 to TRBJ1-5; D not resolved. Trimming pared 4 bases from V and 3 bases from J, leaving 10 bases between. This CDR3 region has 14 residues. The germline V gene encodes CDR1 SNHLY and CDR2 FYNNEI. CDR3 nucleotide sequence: TGTGCCAGCAGTGTGTCCGGGTTCAATCAGCCCCAGCATTTT. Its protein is CASSVSGFNQPQHF.

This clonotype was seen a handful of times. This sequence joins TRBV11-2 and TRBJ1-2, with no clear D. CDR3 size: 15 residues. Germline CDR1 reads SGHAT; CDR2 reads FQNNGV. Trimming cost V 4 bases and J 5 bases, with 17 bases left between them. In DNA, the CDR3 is TGTGCCAGCAGCTCCCGCTTGTGGGATCCGTATGGCTACACCTTC. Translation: CASSSRLWDPYGYTF.

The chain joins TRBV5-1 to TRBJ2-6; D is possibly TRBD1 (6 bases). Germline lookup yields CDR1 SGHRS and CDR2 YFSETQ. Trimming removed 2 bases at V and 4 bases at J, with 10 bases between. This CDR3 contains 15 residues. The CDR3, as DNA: TGCGCCAGCAGCTTTTACAGGGTCGGGGCCAACGTCCTGACTTTC. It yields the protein CASSFYRVGANVLTF.

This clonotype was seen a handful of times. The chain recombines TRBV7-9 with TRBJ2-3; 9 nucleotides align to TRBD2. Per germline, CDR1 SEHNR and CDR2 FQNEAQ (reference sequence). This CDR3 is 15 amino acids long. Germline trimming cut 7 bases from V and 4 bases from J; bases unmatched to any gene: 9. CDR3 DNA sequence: TGTGCCAGCACCCCGGGACTAGCTCGGGCAGATACGCAGTATTTT. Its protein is CASTPGLARADTQYF.

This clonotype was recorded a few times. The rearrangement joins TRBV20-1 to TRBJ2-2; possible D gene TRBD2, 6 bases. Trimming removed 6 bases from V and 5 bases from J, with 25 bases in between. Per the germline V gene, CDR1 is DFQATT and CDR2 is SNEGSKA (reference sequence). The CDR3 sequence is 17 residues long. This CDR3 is CSAEGLARNLPTGELFF. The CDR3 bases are TGCAGTGCCGAGGGGCTAGCGAGGAACCTTCCAACCGGGGAGCTGTTTTTT.

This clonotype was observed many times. In nucleotides, the CDR3 is TGTGCCAGCAGCTTTCTGCGGGGGAACACTGAAGCTTTCTTT. Translating it yields CASSFLRGNTEAFF. This chain connects TRBV11-2 to TRBJ1-1; D ambiguous. CDR3 size: 14 residues. Trimming left V 3 bases short and J 1 base short, with 9 bases between. Germline CDR1 SGHAT, CDR2 FQNNGV.

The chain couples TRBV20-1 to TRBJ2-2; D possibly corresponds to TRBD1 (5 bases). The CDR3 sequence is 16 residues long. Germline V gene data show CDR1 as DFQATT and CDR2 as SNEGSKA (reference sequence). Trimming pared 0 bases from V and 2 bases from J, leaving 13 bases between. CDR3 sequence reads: CSARDRRTPNTGELFF. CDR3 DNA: TGCAGTGCTAGAGATCGCAGGACACCCAACACCGGGGAGCTGTTTTTT.

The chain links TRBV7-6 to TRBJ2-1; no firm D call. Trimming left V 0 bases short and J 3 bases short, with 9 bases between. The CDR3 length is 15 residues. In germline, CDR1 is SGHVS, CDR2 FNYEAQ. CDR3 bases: TGTGCCAGCAGCTTAGCGGGTGTGGTCTACAATGAGCAGTTCTTC. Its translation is CASSLAGVVYNEQFF.

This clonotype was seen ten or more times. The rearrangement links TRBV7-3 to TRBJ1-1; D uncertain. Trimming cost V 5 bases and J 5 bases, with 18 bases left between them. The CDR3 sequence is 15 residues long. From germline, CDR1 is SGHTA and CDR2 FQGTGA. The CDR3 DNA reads TGTGCCAGCAGCCCCAATCGGTTACGAGAGACTGAAGCTTTCTTT. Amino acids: CASSPNRLRETEAFF.

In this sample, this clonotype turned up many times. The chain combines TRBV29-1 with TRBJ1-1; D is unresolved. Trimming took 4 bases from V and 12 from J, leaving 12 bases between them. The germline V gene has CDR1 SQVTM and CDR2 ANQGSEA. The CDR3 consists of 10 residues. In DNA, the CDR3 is TGCAGCGTTGTTACAACACCCCCTTTCTTT. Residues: CSVVTTPPFF. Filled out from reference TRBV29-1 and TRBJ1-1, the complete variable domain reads SAVISQKPSRDICQRGTSLTIQCQVDSQVTMMFWYRQQPGQSLTLIATANQGSEATYESGFVIDKFPISRPNLTFSTLTVSNMSPEDSSIYLCSVVTTPPFFGQGTRLTVV.

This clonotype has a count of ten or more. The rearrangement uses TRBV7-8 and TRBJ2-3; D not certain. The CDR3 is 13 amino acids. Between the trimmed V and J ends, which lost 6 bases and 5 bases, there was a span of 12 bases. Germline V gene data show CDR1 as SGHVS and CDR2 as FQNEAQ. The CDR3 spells CASRGFGEDTQYF. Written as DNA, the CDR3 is TGTGCCAGCAGGGGTTTTGGGGAAGATACGCAGTATTTT.

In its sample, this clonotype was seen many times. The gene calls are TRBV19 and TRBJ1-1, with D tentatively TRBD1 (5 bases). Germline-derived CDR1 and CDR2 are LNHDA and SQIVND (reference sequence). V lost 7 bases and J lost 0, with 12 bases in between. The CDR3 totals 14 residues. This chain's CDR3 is CASTPTVMNTEAFF. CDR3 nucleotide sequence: TGTGCCAGTACCCCGACAGTTATGAACACTGAAGCTTTCTTT.

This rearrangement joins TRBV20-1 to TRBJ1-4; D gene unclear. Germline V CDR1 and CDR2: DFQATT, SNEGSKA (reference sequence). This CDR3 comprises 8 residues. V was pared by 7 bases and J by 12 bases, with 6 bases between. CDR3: CSVFELFF. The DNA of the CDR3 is TGCAGTGTCTTCGAACTGTTTTTT.